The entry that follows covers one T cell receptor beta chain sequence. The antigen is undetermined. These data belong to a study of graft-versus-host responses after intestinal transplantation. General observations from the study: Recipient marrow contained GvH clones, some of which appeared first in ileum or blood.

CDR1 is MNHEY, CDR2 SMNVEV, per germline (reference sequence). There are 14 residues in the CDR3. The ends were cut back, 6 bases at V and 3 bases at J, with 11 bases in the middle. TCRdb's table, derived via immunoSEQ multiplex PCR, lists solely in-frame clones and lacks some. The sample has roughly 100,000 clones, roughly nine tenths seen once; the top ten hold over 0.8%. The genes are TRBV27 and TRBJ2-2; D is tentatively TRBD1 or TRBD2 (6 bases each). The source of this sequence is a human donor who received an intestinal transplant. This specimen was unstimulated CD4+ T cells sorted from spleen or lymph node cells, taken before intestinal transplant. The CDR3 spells CASRPGADTGELFF. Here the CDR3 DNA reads TGTGCCAGCAGACCGGGGGCCGACACCGGGGAGCTGTTTTTT.